This T cell receptor beta chain emerged from a study of blood T cell repertoires in COVID-19. This CDR3 has 16 residues. Germline CDR1 reads MNHNY; CDR2 reads SVGAGI (reference sequence). With V trimmed by 6 bases and J by 0 bases, 9 bases remained unmatched. The sample holds one count of this clone. TCRdb's table, derived via immunoSEQ multiplex PCR, lists solely in-frame clones and lacks some. The sample records 300,000 or so clones, about 91% being singletons. Sequenced: peripheral blood. V is TRBV6-6 and J is TRBJ2-3; 7 bases agree with TRBD2. This TCR was recovered from a woman in her 30s who had recovered from COVID-19. The CDR3 bases are TGTGCCAGCAGACCCCTTGAGCGGGGAAGCACAGATACGCAGTATTTT. Protein sequence: CASRPLERGSTDTQYF.